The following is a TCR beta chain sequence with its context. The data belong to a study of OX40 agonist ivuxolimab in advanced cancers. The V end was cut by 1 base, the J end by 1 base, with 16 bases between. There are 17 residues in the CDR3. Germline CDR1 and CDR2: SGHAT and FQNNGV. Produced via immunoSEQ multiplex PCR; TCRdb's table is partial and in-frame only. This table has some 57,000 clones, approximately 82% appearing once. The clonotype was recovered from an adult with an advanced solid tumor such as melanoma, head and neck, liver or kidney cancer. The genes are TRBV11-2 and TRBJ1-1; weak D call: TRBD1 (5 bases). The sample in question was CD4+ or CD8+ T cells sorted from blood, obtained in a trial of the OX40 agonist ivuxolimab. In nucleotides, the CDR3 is TGTGCCAGCAGCTTAGGCGCTTGGAGGACATCGAACACTGAAGCTTTCTTT. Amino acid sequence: CASSLGAWRTSNTEAFF.